This passage covers 9 T cell receptor beta chains from one sample sequenced in a study of blood T cell dynamics during melanoma immunotherapy. The protocol was immunoSEQ multiplex PCR, while the TCRdb copy is restricted to in-frame clones and leaves out a portion. The sample holds about 8,500 clones; over 65% are singletons and the top ten take less than 1.5%. Time point in this sample: pre-treatment baseline. Here the sequenced sample was blood, taken from a patient treated with checkpoint blockade. These receptors came from a human donor with melanoma.

The chain joins TRBV4-1 to TRBJ2-1; the match to TRBD2 covers 10 bases. Germline V gene data show CDR1 as MGHRA and CDR2 as YSYEKL. CDR3 size: 17 residues. J lost 3 bases, V lost 5 bases, and 10 bases had no gene match. The CDR3 DNA sequence: TGCGCCAGCAGCTCGGGGGCTAGCGGGGGAATCTACAATGAGCAGTTCTTC. Translated, it gives CASSSGASGGIYNEQFF.

This clone was seen a handful of times. This chain connects TRBV5-4 to TRBJ2-5; D unresolved. The germline CDR1 and CDR2 sequences are SGHNT and YYREEE (reference sequence). This CDR3 comprises 11 residues. V dropped 4 bases and J dropped 5 bases, with 6 bases sitting between them. In nucleotides, the CDR3 is TGTGCCAGCAGCACGACGGAGACCCAGTACTTC. This gives the protein CASSTTETQYF.

The J gene is TRBJ2-4, the V gene TRBV9; weak D call: TRBD1 (6 bases). The germline CDR1 and CDR2 sequences are SGDLS and YYNGEE. The V and J ends lost 4 bases and 4 bases respectively, with 15 bases between them. This CDR3 has 15 amino acids. The CDR3 here is CASSPHSGQKNIQYF. CDR3 in DNA: TGTGCCAGCAGCCCCCATTCTGGACAGAAAAACATTCAGTACTTC. The whole variable domain, remainder taken from reference TRBV9 and TRBJ2-4, is DSGVTQTPKHLITATGQRVTLRCSPRSGDLSVYWYQQSLDQGLQFLIQYYNGEERAKGNILERFSAQQFPDLHSELNLSSLELGDSALYFCASSPHSGQKNIQYFGAGTRLSVL.

A single count supports this clone. DNA of the CDR3: TGTGCCTGGAAGGACAGGGGAAACTATGGCTACACCTTC. It translates to CAWKDRGNYGYTF. The rearrangement links TRBV30 to TRBJ1-2; 9 nucleotides match TRBD1. CDR1 GTSNPN and CDR2 SVGIG come from the germline V gene (reference sequence). Trimming at V came to 4 bases and at J to 2 bases, leaving 2 bases not matched to a gene. There are 13 residues in the CDR3.

The V and J genes are TRBV18 and TRBJ1-2, with unresolved D. Germline V CDR1 and CDR2: KGHSH, LQKENI. Trimming took off 3 bases at V and 5 bases at J, with 10 bases between the two ends. This CDR3 is built from 13 residues. CDR3 sequence (DNA): TGTGCCAGCTCACCGGAGGGTATTTATGGCTACACCTTC. Residues: CASSPEGIYGYTF.

This rearrangement joins TRBV5-6 to TRBJ2-1, with 7 bases fitting TRBD2. V gave up 2 bases and J gave up 10 bases; unmatched junction bases: 6. The germline V gene encodes CDR1 SGHDT and CDR2 YYEEEE. This CDR3 contains 13 residues. CDR3 bases: TGTGCCAGCAGCTTCACGTTCGGGGGGGAGCAGTTCTTC. This encodes CASSFTFGGEQFF.

The V gene is TRBV6-4, the J gene TRBJ2-3, with TRBD2 matching over 11 bases. Germline trimming cut 0 bases from V and 4 bases from J; bases unmatched to any gene: 3. This CDR3 comprises 16 residues. Germline V gene lookup returns CDR1 MRHNA and CDR2 SNTAGT. This CDR3 is CASSDSGTSGPDTQYF. CDR3 DNA sequence: TGTGCCAGCAGTGACTCCGGGACTAGCGGCCCAGATACGCAGTATTTT.

In this sample, this clone turned up once. This chain links TRBV28 with TRBJ2-7; possibly TRBD1 for D (5 bases). Trimming took 5 bases from V and 0 from J, leaving 11 bases between them. Germline lookup yields CDR1 MDHEN and CDR2 SYDVKM. This CDR3 comprises 14 residues. The CDR3 here is CASSPRGFSYEQYF. The CDR3 DNA reads TGTGCCAGCAGTCCAAGGGGCTTCTCCTACGAGCAGTACTTC.

The chain combines TRBV18 with TRBJ2-5, with a possible D match to TRBD2 (5 bases). CDR3 length: 12 residues. Trimming took off 0 bases at V and 11 bases at J, with 10 bases between the two ends. CDR1 KGHSH and CDR2 LQKENI come from the germline V gene. CDR3 sequence reads: CASSPPRGEQYF. The CDR3 DNA sequence: TGTGCCAGCTCACCACCACGGGGAGAGCAGTACTTC.